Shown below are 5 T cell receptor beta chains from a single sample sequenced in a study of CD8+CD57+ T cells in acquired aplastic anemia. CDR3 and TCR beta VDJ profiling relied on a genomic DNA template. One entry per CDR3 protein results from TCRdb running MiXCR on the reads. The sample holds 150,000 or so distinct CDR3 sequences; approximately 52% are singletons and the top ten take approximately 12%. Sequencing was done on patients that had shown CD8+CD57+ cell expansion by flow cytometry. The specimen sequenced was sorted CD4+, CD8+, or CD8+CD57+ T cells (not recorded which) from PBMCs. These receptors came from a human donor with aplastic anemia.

The CDR3 reads CSASTGNEQYF. For the CDR3, the DNA is TGCAGTGCTAGTACAGGCAACGAGCAGTACTTC. V is TRBV20-1 and J is TRBJ2-5; perhaps TRBD1 as D (5 bases). The assigned J gene may be wrong: the sequence end matches TRBJ2-7 better. This CDR3 spans 11 amino acids. The germline V gene encodes CDR1 DFQATT and CDR2 SNEGSKA (reference sequence).

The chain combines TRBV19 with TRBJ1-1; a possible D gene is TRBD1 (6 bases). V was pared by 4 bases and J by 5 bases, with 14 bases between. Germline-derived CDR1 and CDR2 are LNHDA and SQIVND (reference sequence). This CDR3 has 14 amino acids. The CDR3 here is CASSKPGDRTEAFF. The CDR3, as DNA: TGTGCCAGTAGTAAGCCAGGGGATAGGACTGAAGCTTTCTTT.

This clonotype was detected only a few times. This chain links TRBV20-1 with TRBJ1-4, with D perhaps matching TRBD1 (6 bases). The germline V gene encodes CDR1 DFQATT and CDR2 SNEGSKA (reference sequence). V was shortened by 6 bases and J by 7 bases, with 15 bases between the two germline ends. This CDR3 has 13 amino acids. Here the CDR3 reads CSAYAQQGEKLFF. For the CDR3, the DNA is TGCAGTGCATATGCCCAACAGGGTGAAAAACTGTTTTTT.

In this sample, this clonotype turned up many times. CDR3 DNA: TGTGCCAGCAGCTTGGAGGGCAGGCCCCGGGACCAGTACTTC. Its protein product is CASSLEGRPRDQYF. The chain recombines TRBV5-5 with TRBJ2-5; D is perhaps TRBD2 (5 bases). The CDR3 covers 14 residues. CDR1 SGHKS and CDR2 YYEKEE come from the germline V gene (reference sequence). V was clipped by 0 bases and J by 10 bases, with 16 bases between them. The full variable domain, completed using reference TRBV5-5 and TRBJ2-5, is DAGVTQSPTHLIKTRGQQVTLRCSPISGHKSVSWYQQVLGQGPQFIFQYYEKEERGRGNFPDRFSARQFPNYSSELNVNALLLGDSALYLCASSLEGRPRDQYFGPGTRLLVL.

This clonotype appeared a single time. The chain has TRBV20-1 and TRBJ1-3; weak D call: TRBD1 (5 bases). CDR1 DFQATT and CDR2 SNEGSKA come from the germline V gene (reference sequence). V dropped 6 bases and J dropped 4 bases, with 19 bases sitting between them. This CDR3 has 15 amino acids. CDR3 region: CSASSAGVGGNTIYF. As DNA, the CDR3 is TGCAGTGCGAGTTCTGCGGGGGTGGGGGGAAACACCATATATTTT.